The 19 T cell receptor beta chains given below trace back to one sample, sequenced in a study of early stage breast cancer tumors listed by TCRdb under 2017. Library construction relied on the immunoSEQ multiplex PCR assay. The immuneACCESS repertoire file appears here via TCRdb, limited to in-frame rearrangements. These files lack a portion of the clones; in checked studies, under half of the deficit traces to unresolved V genes, and the cause of the others is not known. In this sample the table shows approximately 50,000 clones, about 83% of which occur a single time. The ten top clones hold roughly 3.4% of the sample. The source material was blood. These receptors were taken from a person younger than 45 with breast cancer.

The rearrangement joins TRBV6-6 to TRBJ1-3; possibly TRBD1 for D (6 bases). V lost 6 bases and J 0 bases, leaving 12 bases between the germline ends. CDR3 length: 15 amino acids. Germline assignment: CDR1 MNHNY and CDR2 SVGAGI (reference sequence). The CDR3 loop reads CASSPQGRSGNTIYF. CDR3 DNA sequence: TGTGCCAGCAGCCCCCAGGGGCGCTCTGGAAACACCATATATTTT.

The chain is built from TRBV5-1 and TRBJ1-2; D call uncertain. The CDR3 sequence is 15 residues long. CDR1 is SGHRS, CDR2 YFSETQ, per germline. Trimming pared 5 bases from V and 9 bases from J, leaving 23 bases between. Here the CDR3 DNA reads TGCGCCAGCAGTCCCTTGCCCACCGACCATCCGAGCTACACCTTC. It specifies CASSPLPTDHPSYTF.

The V call is TRBV7-2, the J call TRBJ1-1; D is unresolved. The CDR3 is 14 residues long. Trimming took 1 base from V and 1 from J, leaving 7 bases between them. Per germline, CDR1 SGHTA and CDR2 FQGNSA. CDR3 sequence (DNA): TGTGCCAGCAGCTTAGGGGGATCGAACACTGAAGCTTTCTTT. This encodes CASSLGGSNTEAFF.

The rearrangement links TRBV14 to TRBJ2-3; 7 nucleotides align to TRBD2. The CDR3 loop spans 20 amino acids. Trimming took 0 bases from V and 3 from J; bases not matched to a gene: 18. In germline, CDR1 is SGHDN, CDR2 FVKESK. The CDR3 spells CASSQDEEGGPLWGTDTQYF. The CDR3 nucleotides are TGTGCCAGCAGCCAAGATGAGGAGGGAGGGCCTCTATGGGGAACAGATACGCAGTATTTT.

The V gene is TRBV10-1, the J gene TRBJ1-5; weak D call: TRBD1 (5 bases). Trimming took 2 bases from V and 8 from J, leaving 13 bases between them. This CDR3 comprises 14 residues. Germline lookup yields CDR1 WNHNN and CDR2 SYGVQD (reference sequence). The CDR3 DNA reads as TGCGCCAGCAGTGAGGCGGGGGTAGCGGAGCCCCAGCATTTT. Protein: CASSEAGVAEPQHF.

J is TRBJ2-3 and V is TRBV5-6; possible D gene TRBD1, 5 bases. The ends were cut back, 0 bases at V and 0 bases at J, with 20 bases in the middle. The CDR3 has 19 residues. Germline loops: CDR1 SGHDT, CDR2 YYEEEE. The CDR3 nucleotides are TGTGCCAGCAGCTTGGTTTTCCTTTCCCTTTCAGGGAGCACAGATACGCAGTATTTT. This codes for CASSLVFLSLSGSTDTQYF.

This rearrangement joins TRBV10-3 to TRBJ1-2; D is undetermined. CDR3 length: 12 amino acids. Germline loops: CDR1 ENHRY, CDR2 SYGVKD. V dropped 4 bases and J dropped 5 bases, with 8 bases sitting between them. Here the CDR3 reads CAISGEEYGYTF. The CDR3 DNA reads as TGTGCCATCAGTGGGGAGGAGTATGGCTACACCTTC.

The chain recombines TRBV11-1 with TRBJ2-1; no definite D call. This CDR3 is 14 amino acids long. V lost 3 bases, J lost 13 bases, and 19 bases lay in between. Germline V gene lookup returns CDR1 SGHAT and CDR2 FQDESV (reference sequence). CDR3 in DNA: TGTGCCAGCAGCTTGGAGACGACAACAAAGACCCAGTTCTTC. This translates into CASSLETTTKTQFF.

V and J are TRBV6-4 and TRBJ2-3, with a weak D call TRBD1 (5 bases). Looked up from germline, CDR1 is MRHNA and CDR2 is SNTAGT. Between the trimmed V and J ends, which lost 4 bases and 1 base, there was a span of 12 bases. This CDR3 is 15 amino acids long. CDR3 sequence (DNA): TGTGCCAGCAGTGCCCAGGGAAGGGGCACAGATACGCAGTATTTT. Translating gives CASSAQGRGTDTQYF.

V and J are TRBV7-2 and TRBJ1-1; D is possibly TRBD1 (5 bases). Germline CDR1 reads SGHTA; CDR2 reads FQGNSA. The CDR3 length is 14 residues. Trimming shortened V by 5 bases and J by 4 bases, and 14 bases separated the two germline ends. The CDR3 DNA reads TGTGCCAGCAGCCGGGGACCAACAGGCACTGAAGCTTTCTTT. Translated: CASSRGPTGTEAFF.

This chain connects TRBV4-2 to TRBJ1-2, with D possibly TRBD1 on 6 matching bases. Per germline, CDR1 LGHNA and CDR2 YNFKEQ. Trimming pared 4 bases from V and 8 bases from J, leaving 23 bases between. The CDR3 extends over 16 amino acids. CDR3 coding DNA: TGTGCCAGCAGCCCGCTAACTGACAGGACCTTGGGGGGCTACACCTTC. It yields the protein CASSPLTDRTLGGYTF.

CDR3 DNA: TGTGCCAGCAGTTACGTGACTAATGAGCAGTTCTTC. Residues: CASSYVTNEQFF. The chain is built from TRBV6-6 and TRBJ2-1; D gene unclear. CDR3 size: 12 residues. V lost 2 bases and J 7 bases, leaving 6 bases between the germline ends. The germline V gene has CDR1 MNHNY and CDR2 SVGAGI (reference sequence).

The rearrangement links TRBV5-6 to TRBJ2-1; D gene ambiguous. The CDR3 runs 11 residues. V was pared by 1 base and J by 8 bases, with 4 bases between. Germline V CDR1 and CDR2: SGHDT, YYEEEE. CDR3 loop: CASSLNDEQFF. The CDR3, as DNA: TGTGCCAGCAGCTTGAACGATGAGCAGTTCTTC. Complete variable domain (other parts from reference TRBV5-6 and TRBJ2-1): DAGVTQSPTHLIKTRGQQVTLRCSPKSGHDTVSWYQQALGQGPQFIFQYYEEEERQRGNFPDRFSGHQFPNYSSELNVNALLLGDSALYLCASSLNDEQFFGPGTRLTVL.

This clone showed up just a few times. This rearrangement joins TRBV6-4 to TRBJ1-2; D unresolved. The CDR3 is 12 residues long. Between the trimmed V and J ends, which lost 2 bases and 5 bases, there was a span of 6 bases. Germline V gives CDR1 MRHNA, CDR2 SNTAGT. CDR3 sequence (DNA): TGTGCCAGCAGTGACCCGACGTATGGCTACACCTTC. This gives the protein CASSDPTYGYTF.

The J gene is TRBJ2-1, the V gene TRBV30; D remains unclear. Trimming took 3 bases from V and 1 from J, leaving 16 bases between them. Germline loops: CDR1 GTSNPN, CDR2 SVGIG (reference sequence). CDR3 length equals 16 residues. Written as DNA, the CDR3 is TGTGCCTGGAGCGCGATCGAGGTGATATCCTACAATGAGCAGTTCTTC. Residues: CAWSAIEVISYNEQFF.

The J gene is TRBJ1-1, the V gene TRBV7-6, with no clear D. The CDR3 is 13 amino acids. V lost 0 bases to trimming and J lost 1 base, with 3 bases between them. Germline V gene lookup returns CDR1 SGHVS and CDR2 FNYEAQ. The DNA of the CDR3 is TGTGCCAGCAGCTTAGCTCCGAACACTGAAGCTTTCTTT. This sequence encodes CASSLAPNTEAFF.

J is TRBJ1-5 and V is TRBV27; D unclear. Trimming removed 3 bases from V and 2 bases from J, with 5 bases in between. Germline V lookup: CDR1 MNHEY, CDR2 SMNVEV (reference sequence). CDR3 size: 13 residues. CDR3 sequence (DNA): TGTGCCAGCAGTTTCAAAGGCAATCAGCCCCAGCATTTT. Its protein product is CASSFKGNQPQHF.

The chain uses TRBV12-5 and TRBJ2-1; no clear D. CDR1 is LGHNT and CDR2 is FRNRAP in the germline V gene. The CDR3 totals 15 residues. V shed 0 bases and J shed 1 base, with 7 bases lying between them. In nucleotides, the CDR3 is TGTGCTAGTGGTTTGGTGGGCCCGTCCTACAATGAGCAGTTCTTC. Protein: CASGLVGPSYNEQFF.

This rearrangement joins TRBV27 to TRBJ1-1; D possibly corresponds to TRBD1 (5 bases). There are 14 residues in the CDR3. V gave up 6 bases and J gave up 4 bases, with 15 bases separating them. CDR1 is MNHEY, CDR2 SMNVEV, per germline (reference sequence). In DNA, the CDR3 is TGTGCCAGCAGACCAGGGAATAAGGGCACTGAAGCTTTCTTT. Amino acid sequence: CASRPGNKGTEAFF.